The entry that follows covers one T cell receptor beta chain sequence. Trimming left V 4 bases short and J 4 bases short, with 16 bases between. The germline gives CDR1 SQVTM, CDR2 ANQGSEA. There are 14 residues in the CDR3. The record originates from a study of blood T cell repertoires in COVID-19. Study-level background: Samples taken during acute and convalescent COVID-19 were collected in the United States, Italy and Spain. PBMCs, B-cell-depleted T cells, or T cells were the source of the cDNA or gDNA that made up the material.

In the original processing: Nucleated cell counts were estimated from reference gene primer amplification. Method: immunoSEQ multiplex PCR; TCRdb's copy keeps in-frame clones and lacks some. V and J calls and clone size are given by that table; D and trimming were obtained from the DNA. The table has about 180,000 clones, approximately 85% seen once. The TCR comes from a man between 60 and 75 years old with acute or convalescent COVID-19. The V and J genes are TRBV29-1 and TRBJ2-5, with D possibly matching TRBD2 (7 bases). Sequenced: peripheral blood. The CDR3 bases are TGCAGCGTTGCCAAGGGGGGGACCCCAGAGACCCAGTACTTC. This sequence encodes CSVAKGGTPETQYF.